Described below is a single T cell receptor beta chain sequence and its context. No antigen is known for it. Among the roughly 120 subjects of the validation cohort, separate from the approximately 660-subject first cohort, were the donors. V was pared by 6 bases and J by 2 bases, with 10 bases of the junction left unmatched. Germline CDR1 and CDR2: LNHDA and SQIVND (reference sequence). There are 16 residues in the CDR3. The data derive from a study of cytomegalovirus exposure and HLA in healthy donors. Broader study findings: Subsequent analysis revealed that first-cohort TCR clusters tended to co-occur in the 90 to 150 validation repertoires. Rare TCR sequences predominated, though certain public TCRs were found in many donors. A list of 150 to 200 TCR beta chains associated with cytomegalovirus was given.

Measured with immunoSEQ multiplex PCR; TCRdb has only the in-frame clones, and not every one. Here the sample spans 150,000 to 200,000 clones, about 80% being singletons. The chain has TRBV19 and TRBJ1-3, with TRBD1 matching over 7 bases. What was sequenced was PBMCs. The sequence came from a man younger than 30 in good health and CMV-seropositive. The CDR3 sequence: CASSSTGIGAGNTIYF. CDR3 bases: TGTGCCAGTAGCTCGACAGGGATTGGCGCTGGAAACACCATATATTTT.